These T cell receptor beta chains were read from a single sample in a study of T cell responses to AZD1222 COVID-19 vaccine. The method was immunoSEQ multiplex PCR; TCRdb's version includes in-frame clones alone and lacks a portion of them. The data contain some 150,000 clones, 85% to 95% of them singletons. The sample here was peripheral blood, taken on day 0 of AZD1222 vaccination. All receptors derive from an adult in good health. The CDR3 runs from the conserved cysteine through the conserved F or W. A D gene is named only where the DNA matches it firmly. Where a row states a size, it is once, few, many or the class of an expanded clone; other rows omit it.

clone_size,d_call,j_call,v_call,cdr3_aa,cdr3_nt
.,TRBD1,TRBJ1-1,TRBV19,CASSLPGGTEAFF,TGTGCCAGTAGTCTTCCAGGGGGCACTGAAGCTTTCTTT
once,.,TRBJ2-7,TRBV5-4,CASSLRETYEQYF,TGTGCCAGCAGCTTGCGGGAAACCTACGAGCAGTACTTC
once,.,TRBJ2-1,TRBV4-2,CASSQWGNLGGNEQFF,TGTGCCAGCAGCCAATGGGGGAATCTTGGCGGCAATGAGCAGTTCTTC
.,TRBD2,TRBJ2-7,TRBV7-2,CASSLGTRPYEQYF,TGTGCCAGCAGCTTAGGGACTAGACCCTACGAGCAGTACTTC
.,TRBD2,TRBJ2-1,TRBV6-2/TRBV6-3,CASSRGLAGDYNEQFF,TGTGCCAGCAGTAGGGGACTAGCGGGAGACTACAATGAGCAGTTCTTC
.,.,TRBJ2-1,TRBV7-2,CASSDQGGTYNEQFF,TGTGCCAGCAGCGACCAAGGGGGTACCTACAATGAGCAGTTCTTC
.,.,TRBJ2-5,TRBV18,CASSPQLREGQETQYF,TGTGCCAGCTCACCACAGTTGCGGGAAGGTCAAGAGACCCAGTACTTC
.,.,TRBJ1-4,TRBV11-3,CASSYQQAAGEKLFF,TGTGCCAGCAGTTATCAACAGGCGGCAGGAGAAAAACTGTTTTTT
.,TRBD2,TRBJ2-5,TRBV7-3,CASRSRGLAAETQYF,TGTGCCAGCAGATCAAGGGGACTAGCAGCGGAGACCCAGTACTTC
.,.,TRBJ2-2,TRBV4-1,CASSQDPTGGTNTGELFF,TGCGCCAGCAGCCAAGACCCTACGGGGGGCACGAACACCGGGGAGCTGTTTTTT
few,TRBD1,TRBJ1-6,TRBV7-2,CASRQGQGYTPLHF,TGTGCCAGCAGACAAGGACAGGGTTATACACCCCTCCACTTT
.,.,TRBJ1-5,TRBV19,CASSSGAHQPQHF,TGTGCCAGTAGTAGTGGGGCGCATCAGCCCCAGCATTTT
once,.,TRBJ1-5,TRBV12-5,CASGPRGNQPQHF,TGTGCTAGTGGTCCCCGGGGCAATCAGCCCCAGCATTTT
.,.,TRBJ1-2,TRBV11-2,CASSANPVGNYGYTF,TGTGCCAGCAGCGCTAACCCAGTCGGAAACTATGGCTACACCTTC
.,TRBD2,TRBJ2-2,TRBV5-4,CASSGGAGGYTGELFF,TGTGCCAGCAGCGGGGGGGCGGGGGGCTACACCGGGGAGCTGTTTTTT
.,TRBD1,TRBJ1-2,TRBV9,CASSPIQGAGYGYTF,TGTGCCAGCAGCCCCATACAGGGGGCGGGTTATGGCTACACCTTC
.,.,TRBJ1-1,TRBV11-2,CASSFESQGAAFF,TGTGCCAGCAGCTTTGAGTCTCAGGGTGCAGCTTTCTTT
.,TRBD1,TRBJ1-2,TRBV6-5,CASSYVGWAGGGYTF,TGTGCCAGCAGTTACGTCGGGTGGGCAGGGGGAGGCTACACCTTC
.,.,TRBJ2-5,TRBV4-2,CASSQGRPGEETQYF,TGTGCCAGCAGCCAAGGACGTCCCGGGGAGGAGACCCAGTACTTC
once,.,TRBJ1-1,TRBV18,CASSPQQDSYTEAFF,TGTGCCAGCTCACCACAACAGGACAGTTACACTGAAGCTTTCTTT
.,TRBD1,TRBJ1-1,TRBV12-3/TRBV12-4,CASRGQAITEAFF,TGTGCCAGCAGGGGACAGGCGATCACTGAAGCTTTCTTT
.,.,TRBJ1-2,TRBV3-1/TRBV3-2,CASSQDLGGYTF,TGTGCCAGCAGCCAAGATCTTGGTGGCTACACCTTC
once,.,TRBJ1-2,TRBV6-2/TRBV6-3,CASSSSGRANYGYTF,TGTGCCAGCAGTTCCTCAGGGCGAGCTAACTATGGCTACACCTTC
.,.,TRBJ2-7,TRBV30,CAWSWGVEQYF,TGTGCCTGGAGTTGGGGAGTCGAGCAGTACTTC
.,.,TRBJ1-2,TRBV23-1,CASRSRANYGYTF,TGCGCCAGCAGGAGCAGAGCTAACTATGGCTACACCTTC
.,TRBD2,TRBJ2-7,TRBV19,CASSIGLAGGYEQYF,TGTGCCAGTAGTATTGGACTAGCGGGGGGTTACGAGCAGTACTTC
.,TRBD2,TRBJ2-7,TRBV29-1,CSVEWLAGGPSEQYF,TGCAGCGTTGAATGGCTAGCGGGAGGGCCAAGCGAGCAGTACTTC
.,.,TRBJ2-7,TRBV29-1,CSVGRDGNWYF,TGCAGCGTCGGGCGGGACGGGAACTGGTACTTC
few,TRBD1,TRBJ1-4,TRBV29-1,CSVTGTANEKLFF,TGCAGCGTTACCGGGACAGCTAATGAAAAACTGTTTTTT
.,.,TRBJ2-3,TRBV10-3,CASREGQDTQYF,TGTGCCTCCCGCGAAGGCCAAGATACGCAGTATTTT
.,TRBD1,TRBJ2-3,TRBV7-2,CASIRDRRDTQYF,TGTGCCAGCATCCGGGACAGACGAGATACGCAGTATTTT
.,.,TRBJ1-1,TRBV5-6,CASSPVRGGMNTEAFF,TGTGCCAGCAGCCCCGTGAGGGGGGGGATGAACACTGAAGCTTTCTTT
once,.,TRBJ2-5,TRBV18,CASSPRFQETQYF,TGTGCCAGCTCACCAAGGTTTCAAGAGACCCAGTACTTC
.,.,TRBJ2-7,TRBV4-2,CASSQDLSYEQYF,TGTGCCAGCAGCCAAGATCTCAGCTACGAGCAGTACTTC
.,TRBD1,TRBJ1-1,TRBV19,CASDRGDTEAFF,TGTGCCAGTGACAGGGGAGACACTGAAGCTTTCTTT
once,TRBD1,TRBJ2-5,TRBV24-1,CATSDFGQGEETQYF,TGTGCCACCAGTGATTTCGGACAGGGTGAAGAGACCCAGTACTTC
.,TRBD2,TRBJ2-7,TRBV7-2,CASSLVLAGGPEDEQYF,TGTGCCAGCAGCTTAGTACTAGCGGGAGGGCCTGAAGACGAGCAGTACTTC
once,.,TRBJ1-1,TRBV6-5,CASSRRPGQNTEAFF,TGTGCCAGCAGTCGTCGACCGGGACAGAACACTGAAGCTTTCTTT
.,TRBD1,TRBJ1-6,TRBV18,CASSPFPGGPGRASPLHF,TGTGCCAGCTCACCTTTCCCAGGGGGGCCGGGACGTGCTTCACCCCTCCACTTT
once,.,TRBJ1-6,TRBV4-1,CASSQERVSSNSPLHF,TGCGCCAGCAGCCAAGAGAGGGTCAGTTCAAATTCACCCCTCCACTTT
.,.,TRBJ1-5,TRBV27,CASSLFSNQPQHF,TGTGCCAGCAGTTTATTTAGCAATCAGCCCCAGCATTTT
.,.,TRBJ2-7,TRBV4-3,CASSQEWAVSSYEQYF,TGCGCCAGCAGCCAAGAATGGGCAGTCAGCTCCTACGAGCAGTACTTC
.,TRBD2,TRBJ2-7,TRBV7-2,CASSSTSGGSYEQYF,TGTGCCAGCAGCTCGACTAGCGGGGGGTCCTACGAGCAGTACTTC
.,TRBD1,TRBJ1-6,TRBV28,CASTTTGQINSPLHF,TGTGCCAGCACTACAACGGGACAGATTAATTCACCCCTCCACTTT
.,TRBD1,TRBJ2-2,TRBV9,CASSLQDRDSGELFF,TGTGCCAGCAGCCTACAGGACAGGGATTCCGGGGAGCTGTTTTTT
few,.,TRBJ1-2,TRBV4-3,CASSQGQDSTYGYTF,TGCGCCAGCAGCCAAGGGCAGGACAGTACCTATGGCTACACCTTC
.,.,TRBJ1-1,TRBV19,CASSGRGHTEAFF,TGTGCCAGTAGTGGTCGGGGGCACACTGAAGCTTTCTTT
.,TRBD2,TRBJ2-1,TRBV18,CASSPVAGVDNEQFF,TGTGCCAGCTCACCAGTGGCGGGAGTAGACAATGAGCAGTTCTTC
.,TRBD1,TRBJ2-1,TRBV4-1,CASSQPTGDPYNEQFF,TGCGCCAGCAGCCAACCTACAGGGGACCCGTACAATGAGCAGTTCTTC
.,.,TRBJ1-6,TRBV5-6,CASSPTGRRGDSPLHF,TGTGCCAGCAGCCCAACAGGGAGGAGAGGAGACTCACCCCTCCACTTT
.,.,TRBJ2-7,TRBV9,CASSVAGTGLYEQYF,TGTGCCAGCAGTGTAGCCGGGACTGGACTTTACGAGCAGTACTTC
.,.,TRBJ1-5,TRBV18,CASSPTDNQPQHF,TGTGCCAGCTCACCAACCGACAATCAGCCCCAGCATTTT
.,TRBD1,TRBJ2-2,TRBV7-7,CASSLADRGLTGELFF,TGTGCTAGCAGCTTAGCGGACAGGGGGCTTACCGGGGAGCTGTTTTTT